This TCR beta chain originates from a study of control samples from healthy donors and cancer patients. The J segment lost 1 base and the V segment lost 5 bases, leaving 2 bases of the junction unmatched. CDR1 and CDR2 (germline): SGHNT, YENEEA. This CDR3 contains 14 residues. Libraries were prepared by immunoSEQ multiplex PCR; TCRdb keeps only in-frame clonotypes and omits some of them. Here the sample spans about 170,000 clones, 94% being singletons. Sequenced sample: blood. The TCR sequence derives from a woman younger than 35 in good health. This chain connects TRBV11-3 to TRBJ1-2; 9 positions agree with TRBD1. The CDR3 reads CASSPDRGNYGYTF. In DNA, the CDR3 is TGTGCCAGCAGCCCGGACAGGGGTAACTATGGCTACACCTTC.